The subject of this entry is one T cell receptor beta chain. Its antigen is currently unknown. The TCR beta cDNA came from 5'RACE template switching with UMIs. TCRdb re-called the 5' RACE reads, yielding one record per CDR3 amino acid sequence without DNA. The table counts about 460,000 distinct CDR3 sequences; 1.4% lies in the top ten. This specimen belongs to a study of T cells expressing NK-cell markers. CDR3 length: 13 residues. Germline lookup yields CDR1 SGHKS and CDR2 YYEKEE (reference sequence). Whole-study results and caveats: For roughly 6 donors, the dominant NKG2C+ clonotypes made up roughly 1.0-7.0% of their CD8+ T cells.

Sequences were obtained from blood T cells: a sorted CD56 or NKG2C T cell subset, CD4+ or CD8+ T cells, or bulk PBMC T cells (not recorded which). The sequence was obtained from a woman aged 45-65 years in good health. The chain is built from TRBV5-5 and TRBJ2-1. The CDR3 reads CASSLALSNEQFF. The variable domain in full, completed from reference TRBV5-5 and TRBJ2-1, reads DAGVTQSPTHLIKTRGQQVTLRCSPISGHKSVSWYQQVLGQGPQFIFQYYEKEERGRGNFPDRFSARQFPNYSSELNVNALLLGDSALYLCASSLALSNEQFFGPGTRLTVL.